The source of this T cell receptor beta chain is a study of blood T cell repertoires in COVID-19. At the level of the study: Acute and convalescent COVID-19 samples came from the United States, Italy and Spain. The analysed material was cDNA or gDNA that came from T cells, B-cell-depleted T cells, or PBMCs.

Germline V gives CDR1 MNHEY, CDR2 SMNVEV (reference sequence). The length of the CDR3 is 14 residues. Between the trimmed V and J ends, which lost 10 bases and 0 bases, there was a span of 12 bases. Original data processing: Estimated nucleated cell counts came from reference gene primer amplification. Data came from immunoSEQ multiplex PCR; TCRdb stores just in-frame clones and leaves some out. That table furnishes V, J and clone size, whereas the DNA furnished D and trimming. This table holds 100,000 or so clones, 85% to 90% found once. The chain combines TRBV27 with TRBJ2-2; the D gene is possibly TRBD2 (5 bases). The sequenced sample was peripheral blood. The origin of this receptor is a human donor in a cohort sampled during active COVID-19. CDR3 protein: CATFGRANTGELFF. CDR3 coding DNA: TGTGCCACCTTCGGGCGGGCGAACACCGGGGAGCTGTTTTTT.